This TCR beta chain was sequenced in a study of cytomegalovirus exposure and HLA in healthy donors. About the study: Unique TCR beta sequences numbering some 110 million came from some 200 million T cells in an earlier analysis.

J gave up 6 bases and V 6 bases, and 7 bases lay outside the gene matches. The CDR3 consists of 15 residues. The germline V gene has CDR1 LNHDA and CDR2 SQIVND (reference sequence). This PCR relied on a set of 60 Vbeta primers and 13 Jbeta primers. Sequencing was performed with immunoSEQ multiplex PCR; in TCRdb, only in-frame clones are kept and a portion is missing. Of 150,000 to 200,000 clones listed, roughly 80% are singletons. Study-wide points: Most subjects had HLA-A and HLA-B alleles reportedly predicted accurately by TCR beta sequences.

Concerning this clone: What it binds is unknown.

Material: PBMCs. This chain links TRBV19 with TRBJ1-6, with 8 bases aligning to TRBD1. This clonotype originated in a male donor in good health and CMV-seropositive. CDR3 residues: CASRPDRGRNSPLHF. The DNA for the CDR3 is TGTGCCAGTAGGCCCGACAGGGGTCGTAATTCACCCCTCCACTTT.